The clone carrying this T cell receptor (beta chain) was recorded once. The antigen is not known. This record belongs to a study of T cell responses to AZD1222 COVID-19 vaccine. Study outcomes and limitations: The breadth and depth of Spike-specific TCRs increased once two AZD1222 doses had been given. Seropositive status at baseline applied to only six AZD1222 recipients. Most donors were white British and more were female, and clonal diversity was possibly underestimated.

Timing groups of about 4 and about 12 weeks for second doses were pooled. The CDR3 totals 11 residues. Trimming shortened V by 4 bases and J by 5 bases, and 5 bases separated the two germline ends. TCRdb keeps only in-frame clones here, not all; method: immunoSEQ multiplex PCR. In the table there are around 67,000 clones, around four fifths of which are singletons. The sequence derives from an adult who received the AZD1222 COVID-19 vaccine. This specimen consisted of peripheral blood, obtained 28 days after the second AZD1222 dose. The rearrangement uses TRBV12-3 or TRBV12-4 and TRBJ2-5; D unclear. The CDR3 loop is CASSSGETQYF. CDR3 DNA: TGTGCCAGCAGTTCCGGGGAGACCCAGTACTTC.